Frequency places the clone carrying this T cell receptor (beta chain) as medium-sized (0.01 to 0.1%). TCRdb reprocessed the 10x single-cell sequencing reads and keeps a single row for each CDR3 protein, giving no DNA. This table holds around 1,000 distinct CDR3 sequences. The data derive from a study of CD8 T cells in cerebrospinal fluid in Alzheimer's disease. Germline CDR1 reads MGHRA; CDR2 reads YSYEKL. CDR3 length: 15 residues. The receptor comes from a human donor in good health. The chain uses TRBV4-1 and TRBJ1-5; absent DNA, TCRdb's TRBD1 call cannot be checked. Sequenced sample: cerebrospinal fluid. The CDR3 loop is CASSVPTGDGQPQHF.